This record covers a single T cell receptor beta chain. Its antigen is as yet unknown. Among the donors, all were Caucasian adults who lived in Nashville, Tennessee. This sample was taken from a study of shared clonotypes between healthy human individuals. The table came from immunoSEQ multiplex PCR; TCRdb's copy has only in-frame clones and leaves some out. The sample yields a few hundred thousand clones, about 96% seen once. Germline CDR1 MGHRA, CDR2 YSYEKL. The CDR3 contains 15 residues. Study-wide points: Depth was large, yet rarefaction showed that sorted-subset sequencing was incomplete.

The chain uses TRBV4-1 and TRBJ2-5, with 14 bases identical to TRBD2. The J call may be in error: the DNA end matches TRBJ2-7 better. Specimen: naive CD4+ T cells sorted from blood. Subset defined: CD45RA+ positively selected. The sequence came from a woman in her twenties or thirties in good health. The chain's CDR3 is CASRKGLAGGYEQYF. For the CDR3, the DNA is TGCGCCAGCAGGAAAGGACTAGCGGGAGGATACGAGCAGTACTTC.